This T cell receptor (beta chain) was found in a study of T cell changes during pregnancy in multiple sclerosis. In germline, CDR1 is SGHNT, CDR2 YYREEE (reference sequence). The CDR3 is made up of 14 amino acids. The V segment lost 4 bases and the J segment 5 bases; nucleotides outside the gene matches: 6. TCRdb's table, derived via immunoSEQ multiplex PCR, lists solely in-frame clones and lacks some. The table has tens of thousands of clones, around 94% seen once; the top ten hold more than 0.45%. The sample was peripheral blood, taken in the third trimester of pregnancy. The origin of this receptor is a female donor with multiple sclerosis, enrolled in a pregnancy study. The chain couples TRBV5-4 to TRBJ1-1, with TRBD1 identical over 9 bases. As DNA, the CDR3 is TGTGCCAGCAGCACCGGACAGGGGAGGACTGAAGCTTTCTTT. This codes for CASSTGQGRTEAFF.